A selection of T cell receptor beta chains follows, all from one sample in a study of blood T cell repertoires in COVID-19. Generated by immunoSEQ multiplex PCR, the TCRdb table keeps only in-frame clones and is missing some. The sample holds about 170,000 clones, approximately 84% seen once. Sequencing was carried out using PBMCs or T cells enriched from blood (not recorded which). The receptors were gathered from a human donor with acute COVID-19. The donor label of this sample is uncertain. CDR3s include the opening cysteine and the closing phenylalanine or tryptophan. The D gene is left open where the match is weak. Some rows have no size entry. The others give once, few or many, or a class for an expanded clone.

j_gene: TRBJ2-5; d_gene: TRBD1; v_gene: TRBV29-1; abundance: few; len: 13; CDR3nt: TGCAGCGTTCCCGACAGGGCCCAAGAGACCCAGTACTTC; CDR3aa: CSVPDRAQETQYF
j_gene: TRBJ1-2; d_gene: TRBD1; v_gene: TRBV7-2; abundance: few; len: 15; CDR3nt: TGTGCCAGCAGCTTAGTGGACAGGGACCTCTATGGCTACACCTTC; CDR3aa: CASSLVDRDLYGYTF
j_gene: TRBJ2-7; d_gene: TRBD1; v_gene: TRBV4-1; abundance: NA; len: 14; CDR3nt: TGCGCCAGCAGCCCAACGGGACAGCCCTACGAGCAGTACTTC; CDR3aa: CASSPTGQPYEQYF
j_gene: TRBJ1-4; d_gene: NA; v_gene: TRBV19; abundance: NA; len: 18; CDR3nt: TGTGCCAGTAGTATAGGACGATTACGGAGGCAGAGAGGTGAAAAACTGTTTTTT; CDR3aa: CASSIGRLRRQRGEKLFF
j_gene: TRBJ1-5; d_gene: NA; v_gene: TRBV21-1; abundance: NA; len: 14; CDR3nt: TGTGCCACTCCGGGACAGATTAGCAATCAGCCCCAGCATTTT; CDR3aa: CATPGQISNQPQHF
j_gene: TRBJ2-1; d_gene: NA; v_gene: TRBV29-1; abundance: NA; len: 14; CDR3nt: TGCAGCGTTGAAGGGGAGGCCTCCTACAATGAGCAGTTCTTC; CDR3aa: CSVEGEASYNEQFF
j_gene: TRBJ1-1; d_gene: NA; v_gene: TRBV5-4; abundance: NA; len: 12; CDR3nt: TGTGCCAGCAGCCCGGGGGGCACTGAAGCTTTCTTT; CDR3aa: CASSPGGTEAFF
j_gene: TRBJ2-7; d_gene: TRBD1; v_gene: TRBV4-1; abundance: NA; len: 15; CDR3nt: TGCGCCAGCAGCCAAGGGCGGGGGACAGGGGTCGAGCAGTACTTC; CDR3aa: CASSQGRGTGVEQYF
j_gene: TRBJ1-2; d_gene: NA; v_gene: TRBV27; abundance: NA; len: 13; CDR3nt: TGTGCCAGCAGTTTATGGGATAGGGGAGGCTACACCTTC; CDR3aa: CASSLWDRGGYTF
j_gene: TRBJ2-1; d_gene: TRBD2; v_gene: TRBV7-9; abundance: NA; len: 15; CDR3nt: TGTGCCAGCAGTCAGCGGGGGAGCTCCTACAATGAGCAGTTCTTC; CDR3aa: CASSQRGSSYNEQFF
j_gene: TRBJ1-3; d_gene: TRBD1; v_gene: TRBV6-5; abundance: NA; len: 15; CDR3nt: TGTGCCAGCAGTTACTCAAACGACAGGGTGGACACCATATATTTT; CDR3aa: CASSYSNDRVDTIYF
j_gene: TRBJ1-4; d_gene: TRBD1; v_gene: TRBV7-2; abundance: NA; len: 14; CDR3nt: TGTGCCAGCAGCCCGGACAGGGGAAGTGAAAAACTGTTTTTT; CDR3aa: CASSPDRGSEKLFF
j_gene: TRBJ2-7; d_gene: NA; v_gene: TRBV2; abundance: NA; len: 11; CDR3nt: TGTGCCAGCAGTCGAGGCTACGAGCAGTACTTC; CDR3aa: CASSRGYEQYF
j_gene: TRBJ2-4; d_gene: TRBD2; v_gene: TRBV19; abundance: NA; len: 15; CDR3nt: TGTGCCAGTAGTATATCAAGCGGGGGGCTAAACATTCAGTACTTC; CDR3aa: CASSISSGGLNIQYF
j_gene: TRBJ2-7; d_gene: TRBD1; v_gene: TRBV5-1; abundance: NA; len: 14; CDR3nt: TGCGCCAGCAGCTTTGGGGACAGGAACTACGAGCAGTACTTC; CDR3aa: CASSFGDRNYEQYF
j_gene: TRBJ2-3; d_gene: NA; v_gene: TRBV11-2; abundance: NA; len: 12; CDR3nt: TGTGCCAGCAGCTTTCCCGCAGATACGCAGTATTTT; CDR3aa: CASSFPADTQYF
j_gene: TRBJ2-1; d_gene: TRBD2; v_gene: TRBV4-2; abundance: NA; len: 17; CDR3nt: TGTGCCAGCAGCCAAGATTATTATAGCGGGGGGGCCAATGAGCAGTTCTTC; CDR3aa: CASSQDYYSGGANEQFF
j_gene: TRBJ1-6; d_gene: NA; v_gene: TRBV9; abundance: NA; len: 16; CDR3nt: TGTGCCAGCAGCGTAGGGTCAACAGCTCATAATTCACCCCTCCACTTT; CDR3aa: CASSVGSTAHNSPLHF
j_gene: TRBJ2-2; d_gene: TRBD2; v_gene: TRBV5-6; abundance: NA; len: 14; CDR3nt: TGTGCCAGCAGCTCCAGCGGGGTCACCGGGGAGCTGTTTTTT; CDR3aa: CASSSSGVTGELFF
j_gene: TRBJ1-5; d_gene: NA; v_gene: TRBV30; abundance: NA; len: 13; CDR3nt: TGTGCCTTGGCGATGGGGCTGGATCAGCCCCAGCATTTT; CDR3aa: CALAMGLDQPQHF
j_gene: TRBJ1-6; d_gene: NA; v_gene: TRBV6-1; abundance: few; len: 19; CDR3nt: TGTGCCAGCAGTGAATTGTCCTGCGGGACGCCCATAGGTAAGTCACCCCTCCACTTT; CDR3aa: CASSELSCGTPIGKSPLHF
j_gene: TRBJ1-2; d_gene: TRBD1; v_gene: TRBV11-2; abundance: NA; len: 12; CDR3nt: TGTGCCAGCAGCCTACAGGGGAATGGCTACACCTTC; CDR3aa: CASSLQGNGYTF
j_gene: TRBJ1-2; d_gene: TRBD1; v_gene: TRBV24-1; abundance: NA; len: 14; CDR3nt: TGTGCCACCAGTGACGTGGGACAGGGTTATGGCTACACCTTC; CDR3aa: CATSDVGQGYGYTF
j_gene: TRBJ2-3; d_gene: TRBD2; v_gene: TRBV30; abundance: NA; len: 17; CDR3nt: TGTGCCTGGAGTGGGGGCAGGACTAGCGGCTACACAGATACGCAGTATTTT; CDR3aa: CAWSGGRTSGYTDTQYF
j_gene: TRBJ1-2; d_gene: NA; v_gene: TRBV24-1; abundance: NA; len: 15; CDR3nt: TGTGCCACCAGTCCGTACCCTCAGGAGGAGGATGGCTACACCTTC; CDR3aa: CATSPYPQEEDGYTF
j_gene: TRBJ1-5; d_gene: NA; v_gene: TRBV18; abundance: NA; len: 15; CDR3nt: TGTGCCAGCTCACCTCGCGGACAGATTGATCAGCCCCAGCATTTT; CDR3aa: CASSPRGQIDQPQHF
j_gene: TRBJ2-2; d_gene: NA; v_gene: TRBV7-2; abundance: NA; len: 14; CDR3nt: TGTGCCAGCAGCTTATCGGTCTTCACCGGGGAGCTGTTTTTT; CDR3aa: CASSLSVFTGELFF
j_gene: TRBJ2-7; d_gene: NA; v_gene: TRBV18; abundance: NA; len: 13; CDR3nt: TGTGCCAGCTCAACGATCGACAACTACGAGCAGTACTTC; CDR3aa: CASSTIDNYEQYF
j_gene: TRBJ2-1; d_gene: NA; v_gene: TRBV10-3; abundance: NA; len: 15; CDR3nt: TGTGCCATCAGTGAAGCTTTCGCTTCGTTCAATGAGCAGTTCTTC; CDR3aa: CAISEAFASFNEQFF
j_gene: TRBJ2-3; d_gene: TRBD2; v_gene: TRBV7-9; abundance: NA; len: 13; CDR3nt: TGTGCCAGCAGCTTGGCGGGGGACGATACGCAGTATTTT; CDR3aa: CASSLAGDDTQYF
j_gene: TRBJ1-4; d_gene: NA; v_gene: TRBV5-8; abundance: NA; len: 16; CDR3nt: TGTGCCAGCAGCCTCCGGGACAAAGCAACTAATGAAAAACTGTTTTTT; CDR3aa: CASSLRDKATNEKLFF
j_gene: TRBJ2-7; d_gene: NA; v_gene: TRBV7-2; abundance: NA; len: 15; CDR3nt: TGTGCCAGCAGCTTAGATCTAGCAGGAGGGTACGAGCAGTACTTC; CDR3aa: CASSLDLAGGYEQYF
j_gene: TRBJ1-6; d_gene: NA; v_gene: TRBV19; abundance: NA; len: 17; CDR3nt: TGTGCCAGTAGCCCAGAGGAGGGAGCCTCGGGAAATTCACCCCTCCACTTT; CDR3aa: CASSPEEGASGNSPLHF
j_gene: TRBJ2-1; d_gene: NA; v_gene: TRBV7-3; abundance: NA; len: 12; CDR3nt: TGTGCCAGCAGCCCGGGTGGGAATGAGCAGTTCTTC; CDR3aa: CASSPGGNEQFF
j_gene: TRBJ1-1; d_gene: NA; v_gene: TRBV5-4; abundance: NA; len: 14; CDR3nt: TGTGCCAGCAGCTTCTGGGGCTTGAACACTGAAGCTTTCTTT; CDR3aa: CASSFWGLNTEAFF
j_gene: TRBJ1-5; d_gene: NA; v_gene: TRBV9; abundance: few; len: 15; CDR3nt: TGTGCCAGCAGCGTAGCAGGAGGAAACAATCAGCCCCAGCATTTT; CDR3aa: CASSVAGGNNQPQHF
j_gene: TRBJ2-5; d_gene: NA; v_gene: TRBV2; abundance: NA; len: 13; CDR3nt: TGTGCCAGCAGGGCCACAGTGGGAGAGACCCAGTACTTC; CDR3aa: CASRATVGETQYF
j_gene: TRBJ2-1; d_gene: TRBD1; v_gene: TRBV2; abundance: NA; len: 16; CDR3nt: TGTGCCAGCAGTGAAGCGGGGGACAGGGTCTCCAATGAGCAGTTCTTC; CDR3aa: CASSEAGDRVSNEQFF
j_gene: TRBJ2-5; d_gene: NA; v_gene: TRBV5-1; abundance: NA; len: 17; CDR3nt: TGCGCCAGCAGCTTTTCCCCGACAGGCGCAGCCCAAGAGACCCAGTACTTC; CDR3aa: CASSFSPTGAAQETQYF
j_gene: TRBJ1-2; d_gene: TRBD1; v_gene: TRBV11-2; abundance: NA; len: 16; CDR3nt: TGTGCCAGCACCGCCGGTCCAACAGGGGCTAACTATGGCTACACCTTC; CDR3aa: CASTAGPTGANYGYTF
j_gene: TRBJ2-3; d_gene: NA; v_gene: TRBV9; abundance: NA; len: 14; CDR3nt: TGTGCCAGCAGCTCCAGACCCCAGAGGGATACGCAGTATTTT; CDR3aa: CASSSRPQRDTQYF
j_gene: TRBJ1-5; d_gene: NA; v_gene: TRBV10-3; abundance: NA; len: 12; CDR3nt: TGTGCCATCAGTGGAGGGTCTCAGCCCCAGCATTTT; CDR3aa: CAISGGSQPQHF
j_gene: TRBJ1-1; d_gene: TRBD1; v_gene: TRBV6-5; abundance: once; len: 12; CDR3nt: TGTGCCAGCAGCTCCCGGGACAGCAAAGCTTTCTTT; CDR3aa: CASSSRDSKAFF
j_gene: TRBJ2-7; d_gene: NA; v_gene: TRBV7-3; abundance: NA; len: 13; CDR3nt: TGTGCCAGCAGCTTAGAGGGCGGTGGCGAGCAGTACTTC; CDR3aa: CASSLEGGGEQYF
j_gene: TRBJ1-1; d_gene: TRBD1; v_gene: TRBV6-5; abundance: NA; len: 15; CDR3nt: TGTGCCAGCAGTTACTCGAACAGGGGCTACACTGAAGCTTTCTTT; CDR3aa: CASSYSNRGYTEAFF
j_gene: TRBJ1-1; d_gene: NA; v_gene: TRBV11-2; abundance: NA; len: 16; CDR3nt: TGTGCCAGCACCTTAGGGATAGACAGGAGGAACACTGAAGCTTTCTTT; CDR3aa: CASTLGIDRRNTEAFF
j_gene: TRBJ1-1; d_gene: NA; v_gene: TRBV24-1; abundance: NA; len: 13; CDR3nt: TGTGCCACCAGTGACAGGGCGAACACTGAAGCTTTCTTT; CDR3aa: CATSDRANTEAFF
j_gene: TRBJ2-7; d_gene: TRBD1; v_gene: TRBV27; abundance: NA; len: 14; CDR3nt: TGTGCCAGCAGCCAGCGACAGGGGAGAGGCGAGCAGTACTTC; CDR3aa: CASSQRQGRGEQYF
j_gene: TRBJ2-7; d_gene: TRBD1; v_gene: TRBV2; abundance: few; len: 14; CDR3nt: TGTGCCAGCAGGGGACAGGGAGGTTCCTACGAGCAGTACTTC; CDR3aa: CASRGQGGSYEQYF
j_gene: TRBJ2-2; d_gene: NA; v_gene: TRBV5-4; abundance: NA; len: 16; CDR3nt: TGTGCCAGCCGTCTTCTTGGAGGGGGGGCCGGCGGGGAGCTGTTTTTT; CDR3aa: CASRLLGGGAGGELFF
j_gene: TRBJ2-1; d_gene: TRBD2; v_gene: TRBV2; abundance: NA; len: 16; CDR3nt: TGTGCCAGCACCCTCCACGCTAGCGGGGTCTACAATGAGCAGTTCTTC; CDR3aa: CASTLHASGVYNEQFF
j_gene: TRBJ2-1; d_gene: TRBD2; v_gene: TRBV3-1/TRBV3-2; abundance: NA; len: 15; CDR3nt: TGTGCCAGCAGCCCCCAGTCGGGGGGGTACAATGAGCAGTTCTTC; CDR3aa: CASSPQSGGYNEQFF
j_gene: TRBJ2-7; d_gene: TRBD2; v_gene: TRBV7-9; abundance: NA; len: 12; CDR3nt: TGTGCCAGCAGCCCCCCCGGGGGGGAGCAGTACTTC; CDR3aa: CASSPPGGEQYF
j_gene: TRBJ1-6; d_gene: NA; v_gene: TRBV6-5; abundance: NA; len: 14; CDR3nt: TGTGCCAGCAGGCCTACCCAGGGAAATTCACCCCTCCACTTT; CDR3aa: CASRPTQGNSPLHF
j_gene: TRBJ2-5; d_gene: NA; v_gene: TRBV7-9; abundance: NA; len: 12; CDR3nt: TGTGCCAGCAGGCGGGGTCGAGAGACCCAGTACTTC; CDR3aa: CASRRGRETQYF
j_gene: TRBJ1-3; d_gene: NA; v_gene: TRBV18; abundance: NA; len: 15; CDR3nt: TGTGCCAGCTCACCAGAGGCAGGGTCTGGAAACACCATATATTTT; CDR3aa: CASSPEAGSGNTIYF
j_gene: TRBJ1-4; d_gene: NA; v_gene: TRBV7-3; abundance: NA; len: 13; CDR3nt: TGTGCCAGCAGCTTAGAAACAGGTGAAAAACTGTTTTTT; CDR3aa: CASSLETGEKLFF
j_gene: TRBJ1-5; d_gene: NA; v_gene: TRBV7-2; abundance: NA; len: 13; CDR3nt: TGTGCCAGCAGCTTTCGGGGGAATCAGCCCCAGCATTTT; CDR3aa: CASSFRGNQPQHF
j_gene: TRBJ1-1; d_gene: NA; v_gene: TRBV28; abundance: NA; len: 15; CDR3nt: TGTGCCAGCAGCCCCCCCGGGACAAAGAACACTGAAGCTTTCTTT; CDR3aa: CASSPPGTKNTEAFF